This T cell receptor beta chain is drawn from a study of regulatory T cells in long-lasting Graves disease. This clonotype was observed a handful of times. Time point described: newly diagnosed GD, antithyroid drugs for less than 3 months. With RNA extracted from PBMCs as input, the TCR library was made. Patients were enrolled at an endocrinology department in Xi'an, China. V shed 7 bases and J 7 bases; nucleotides not matched to a gene: 10. This CDR3 has 14 residues. Per the germline V gene, CDR1 is ENHRY and CDR2 is SYGVKD. To make TCR beta libraries, researchers used iRepertoire HTBI primers and Arm-PCR of CDR3 regions. One entry per CDR3 protein, called by TCRdb with MiXCR from the multiplex PCR reads. In the table there are around 450,000 distinct CDR3 sequences, more than 12% of which are singletons. The sample also formed part of further work on T cells in Graves' hyperthyroidism and ophthalmopathy.

The sequence derives from a woman aged 25 to 45 with Graves disease. Sequencing used peripheral blood mononuclear cells (PBMCs), obtained at new diagnosis, from a patient treated with antithyroid drugs. This chain connects TRBV10-3 to TRBJ2-1; 7 nucleotides line up with TRBD2. CDR3 region: CAIKLAGEGNEQFF. DNA of the CDR3: TGTGCCATCAAATTGGCGGGAGAGGGGAATGAGCAGTTCTTC.